These 30 T cell receptor beta chains were all obtained from the same sample, sequenced in a study of blood T cell repertoires in COVID-19. Clones were read by immunoSEQ multiplex PCR, and TCRdb kept only the in-frame ones, dropping some. The table shows about 250,000 clones, with 88% occurring only once. Sample: peripheral blood. The source is a middle-aged woman who had recovered from COVID-19.

The V gene is TRBV4-3, the J gene TRBJ2-7; 9 nucleotides agree with TRBD2. Germline V lookup: CDR1 LGHNA, CDR2 YSLEER. CDR3 length equals 19 residues. V was clipped by 0 bases and J by 0 bases; unmatched bases: 12. This CDR3 is CASSQDLIASGNRSYEQYV. The CDR3 DNA follows: TGCGCCAGCAGCCAAGATTTGATAGCTAGCGGGAACCGCTCCTACGAGCAGTACGTC.

CDR3 residues: CASTGGGRYEQYF. CDR3 coding DNA: TGTGCCAGCACCGGAGGGGGCAGGTACGAGCAGTACTTC. This chain uses TRBV2 with TRBJ2-7, with D perhaps TRBD1 (7 bases). The V end was cut by 7 bases, the J end by 4 bases, with 14 bases between. This CDR3 is built from 13 residues. Germline V CDR1 and CDR2: SNHLY, FYNNEI.

This clone was recorded once. V usage is TRBV30 and J usage is TRBJ2-1; D gene unclear. The germline CDR1 and CDR2 sequences are GTSNPN and SVGIG (reference sequence). The V end lost 4 bases, the J end lost 0 bases, and 13 bases lay between the germline ends. The CDR3 loop spans 15 amino acids. The CDR3 nucleotides are TGTGCCTGGAACCCCCCTACGAGCTCCTACAATGAGCAGTTCTTC. This translates into CAWNPPTSSYNEQFF.

This clone was counted a single time. J is TRBJ1-1 and V is TRBV7-9; unclear D gene. Germline-derived CDR1 and CDR2 are SEHNR and FQNEAQ (reference sequence). The CDR3 runs to 15 residues. The ends were cut back, 8 bases at V and 0 bases at J, with 16 bases in the middle. Here the CDR3 DNA reads TGTGCCAGCTCCCCCCCGGGGAACATGAACACTGAAGCTTTCTTT. This sequence encodes CASSPPGNMNTEAFF.

This clone was picked up a small number of times. The rearrangement uses TRBV2 and TRBJ2-1; D not certain. The length of the CDR3 is 13 residues. Germline V CDR1 and CDR2: SNHLY, FYNNEI. V lost 7 bases and J lost 3, with 10 bases in between. Written as DNA, the CDR3 is TGTGCCAGCACTAAGAGCTTCTACAATGAGCAGTTCTTC. As protein: CASTKSFYNEQFF.

V and J are TRBV10-3 and TRBJ2-6, with D possibly TRBD1 on 5 matching bases. The V gene's germline CDR1 is ENHRY and CDR2 SYGVKD. The CDR3 runs 14 residues. Trimming removed 10 bases at V and 4 bases at J, with 14 bases between. Here the CDR3 reads CASSGQSGANVLTF. The CDR3 region has the DNA TGTGCCAGCTCCGGACAATCCGGGGCCAACGTCCTGACTTTC.

The V and J genes are TRBV7-2 and TRBJ2-1; 8 bases line up with TRBD1. The CDR3 is 15 amino acids. Trimming took 5 bases from V and 6 from J; bases not matched to a gene: 9. Germline CDR1 SGHTA, CDR2 FQGNSA. The CDR3 nucleotides are TGTGCCAGCAGCCCCCGGACAGGGCCATTCAATGAGCAGTTCTTC. Encoded protein: CASSPRTGPFNEQFF.

V gene TRBV5-1 combines with J gene TRBJ2-1; 11 nucleotides line up with TRBD2. CDR1 is SGHRS, CDR2 YFSETQ, per germline. V lost 0 bases, J lost 2 bases, and 22 bases stayed unmatched. There are 23 residues in the CDR3. CDR3 DNA: TGCGCCAGCAGCTTGGGGGGGGTGGGCGTTTTGGTAGCGGGAGGGAGGACCTACAATGAGCAGTTCTTC. Protein product: CASSLGGVGVLVAGGRTYNEQFF. Supplemented by reference TRBV5-1 and TRBJ2-1, the full variable domain reads KAGVTQTPRYLIKTRGQQVTLSCSPISGHRSVSWYQQTPGQGLQFLFEYFSETQRNKGNFPGRFSGRQFSNSRSEMNVSTLELGDSALYLCASSLGGVGVLVAGGRTYNEQFFGPGTRLTVL.

V gene TRBV11-3 combines with J gene TRBJ2-3; D not resolved. The CDR3 sequence is 17 residues long. Germline values: CDR1 SGHNT, CDR2 YENEEA. V lost 1 base to trimming and J lost 0 bases, with 14 bases between them. CDR3 amino acids: CASSLGATTTSTDTQYF. The CDR3 DNA is TGTGCCAGCAGCTTAGGCGCCACTACTACTAGCACAGATACGCAGTATTTT.

CDR3 nucleotides: TGTGCCAGCTCACCACGCGGGGCGAACACCGGGGAGCTGTTTTTT. Translated, it gives CASSPRGANTGELFF. The chain recombines TRBV18 with TRBJ2-2; D is perhaps TRBD2 (6 bases). The CDR3 runs 15 residues. V lost 1 base to trimming and J lost 0 bases, with 6 bases between them. Germline CDR1 KGHSH, CDR2 LQKENI.

The genes are TRBV5-1 and TRBJ2-3; TRBD2 matches 9 bases. J gave up 3 bases and V 4 bases, and 6 bases lay outside the gene matches. Per germline, CDR1 SGHRS and CDR2 YFSETQ. The CDR3 loop spans 15 amino acids. The CDR3 loop reads CASSPQAGGTDTQYF. The DNA for the CDR3 is TGCGCCAGCAGCCCCCAAGCGGGAGGTACAGATACGCAGTATTTT.

This chain links TRBV27 with TRBJ1-5; TRBD1 agrees at 7 bases. Looked up from germline, CDR1 is MNHEY and CDR2 is SMNVEV (reference sequence). V shed 8 bases, J shed 3 bases, and the junction held 7 bases outside the gene matches. This CDR3 has 14 residues. The CDR3 DNA sequence: TGTGCCAGCCATGGGCAGGGGGTCAATCAGCCCCAGCATTTT. Its protein product is CASHGQGVNQPQHF.

The chain is built from TRBV10-3 and TRBJ2-3; TRBD1 matches at 9 bases. CDR1 is ENHRY and CDR2 is SYGVKD in the germline V gene. V shed 5 bases and J 3 bases; nucleotides not matched to a gene: 6. The length of the CDR3 is 15 residues. The CDR3 is CAISPGQGRTDTQYF. CDR3 bases: TGTGCCATCAGTCCGGGACAGGGACGAACAGATACGCAGTATTTT.

The chain joins TRBV6-5 to TRBJ1-2, with 7 bases matching TRBD1. The germline V gene encodes CDR1 MNHEY and CDR2 SVGAGI. With V trimmed by 7 bases and J by 4 bases, 6 bases remained unmatched. CDR3 size: 13 residues. The CDR3 here is CASTLQGSYGYTF. In nucleotides, the CDR3 is TGTGCCAGCACCCTACAGGGGAGCTATGGCTACACCTTC.

The chain combines TRBV18 with TRBJ1-2; possibly TRBD1 for D (5 bases). V was cut by 5 bases and J by 0 bases, with 10 bases left in between. CDR3 length: 14 amino acids. The germline V gene encodes CDR1 KGHSH and CDR2 LQKENI. The DNA of the CDR3 is TGTGCCAGCTCAGGGGCGCTCCCTAACTATGGCTACACCTTC. Encoded protein: CASSGALPNYGYTF.

This clone came up once. The CDR3 is CASSLGPPTAPGNTIYF. The DNA for the CDR3 is TGTGCCAGCAGCTTAGGCCCCCCGACAGCTCCCGGAAACACCATATATTTT. The chain couples TRBV11-2 to TRBJ1-3; D perhaps matches TRBD1 (5 bases). The CDR3 is made up of 17 amino acids. Trimming shortened V by 1 base and J by 4 bases, and 17 bases separated the two germline ends. Germline assignment: CDR1 SGHAT and CDR2 FQNNGV.

CDR3 DNA: TGTGCCAGCAGTTACTCGGGTCAGGGTGGAAACACCATATATTTT. Its protein is CASSYSGQGGNTIYF. The chain has TRBV6-6 and TRBJ1-3; D is possibly TRBD1 (5 bases). With 0 bases removed from V and 3 bases from J, the gap between germline ends came to 9 bases. Germline V gene sequence: CDR1 MNHNY, CDR2 SVGAGI (reference sequence). The CDR3 totals 15 residues.

The chain uses TRBV24-1 and TRBJ2-1; tentatively, D is TRBD2 (6 bases). V was trimmed by 1 base and J by 8 bases, leaving 14 bases between them. The CDR3 is made up of 15 amino acids. Germline V lookup: CDR1 KGHDR, CDR2 SFDVKD. In nucleotides, the CDR3 is TGTGCCACCAGTGATTTCGCGCGGAGGGGCGATGAGCAGTTCTTC. As protein: CATSDFARRGDEQFF.

The gene calls are TRBV19 and TRBJ1-2, with 7 nucleotides matching TRBD1. In germline, CDR1 is LNHDA, CDR2 SQIVND (reference sequence). This CDR3 region has 18 residues. With 5 bases clipped from V and 4 bases from J, the junction kept 19 bases outside the gene matches. The CDR3 bases are TGTGCCAGTAGTCCCCGCGGGATGGGACAGCGCTGGGTCTATGGCTACACCTTC. Protein: CASSPRGMGQRWVYGYTF. Supplemented by reference TRBV19 and TRBJ1-2, the full variable domain reads DGGITQSPKYLFRKEGQNVTLSCEQNLNHDAMYWYRQDPGQGLRLIYYSQIVNDFQKGDIAEGYSVSREKKESFPLTVTSAQKNPTAFYLCASSPRGMGQRWVYGYTFGSGTRLTVV.

The rearrangement uses TRBV24-1 and TRBJ1-3, with D maybe TRBD1 (6 bases). The CDR3 is made up of 15 amino acids. Trimming took 4 bases from V and 7 from J, leaving 16 bases between them. Germline assignment: CDR1 KGHDR and CDR2 SFDVKD. The chain's CDR3 is CATSDPRGGWNTIYF. The CDR3 DNA reads as TGTGCCACCAGTGACCCCCGGGGGGGCTGGAACACCATATATTTT.

The gene calls are TRBV7-2 and TRBJ2-1, with 8 bases fitting TRBD2. This CDR3 is 14 amino acids long. V shed 7 bases and J 6 bases; nucleotides not matched to a gene: 8. Germline V gives CDR1 SGHTA, CDR2 FQGNSA. DNA for the CDR3: TGTGCCAGCACCCCCGGACTAGCAGCCAATGAGCAGTTCTTC. It specifies CASTPGLAANEQFF.

The chain is built from TRBV6-2 or TRBV6-3 and TRBJ2-2, with D perhaps matching TRBD1 or TRBD2 (9 bases each). Trimming left V 6 bases short and J 2 bases short, with 25 bases between. CDR3 length: 19 amino acids. From germline, CDR1 is MNHEY and CDR2 SVGEGT. In nucleotides, the CDR3 is TGTGCCAGCAGCAAGCGGGACAGGGTGGGGACTAGCAACACCGGGGAGCTGTTTTTT. Translated: CASSKRDRVGTSNTGELFF.

The CDR3 DNA is TGTGCCAGCAGTCCCCGACTAGTGGTGACCGGCGAGCAGTACTTC. Protein sequence: CASSPRLVVTGEQYF. The chain is built from TRBV6-5 and TRBJ2-7; tentatively, D is TRBD2 (6 bases). Germline CDR1 is MNHEY and CDR2 is SVGAGI. CDR3 length: 15 amino acids. V lost 5 bases to trimming and J lost 6 bases, with 20 bases between them.

Concerning this clone: Other DNA sequences in this sample translate to the same CDR3. The chain uses TRBV4-1 and TRBJ1-2; D is uncertain. Between the trimmed V and J ends, which lost 1 base and 4 bases, there was a span of 10 bases. The CDR3 is 14 amino acids. The germline V gene has CDR1 MGHRA and CDR2 YSYEKL. As DNA, the CDR3 is TGCGCCAGCAGCCAAGGGGGAGGGAGCTATGGCTACACCTTC. This gives the protein CASSQGGGSYGYTF.

With respect to this clone: At one of its ends the junction is not consistent with the germline gene, which may arise from a read error. The chain has TRBV7-2 and TRBJ2-7; D unclear. Germline V gene sequence: CDR1 SGHTA, CDR2 FQGNSA. The CDR3 runs 14 residues. Written as DNA, the CDR3 is TGTGCCAGCAGTTTAGCAAATGTAATCCACGAGCAGTACTTC. Its translation: CASSLANVIHEQYF.

The V and J genes are TRBV19 and TRBJ1-1; D unclear. CDR1 is LNHDA and CDR2 is SQIVND in the germline V gene (reference sequence). The CDR3 length is 15 residues. Between the trimmed V and J ends, which lost 4 bases and 4 bases, there was a span of 16 bases. DNA for the CDR3: TGTGCCAGTAGTAGGTGGTGGAGAAGGTTCACTGAAGCTTTCTTT. Translated, it gives CASSRWWRRFTEAFF.

The rearrangement joins TRBV19 to TRBJ1-1, with D maybe TRBD1 (6 bases). Trimming took 3 bases from V and 3 from J, leaving 11 bases between them. Germline V gives CDR1 LNHDA, CDR2 SQIVND (reference sequence). The CDR3 runs 14 residues. The CDR3 DNA follows: TGTGCCAGTAGTATGGGGGACACATACACTGAAGCTTTCTTT. This translates into CASSMGDTYTEAFF.

The chain is built from TRBV27 and TRBJ1-2; TRBD1 might be the D (6 bases). The V and J ends lost 0 bases and 8 bases respectively, with 13 bases between them. This CDR3 comprises 14 residues. Germline V gene lookup returns CDR1 MNHEY and CDR2 SMNVEV (reference sequence). This chain's CDR3 is CASSLSGAVEGYTF. The CDR3 DNA reads as TGTGCCAGCAGTTTATCGGGGGCGGTGGAGGGCTACACCTTC.

This sequence joins TRBV19 and TRBJ1-2, with 10 bases aligning to TRBD1. V shed 6 bases, J shed 3 bases, and the junction held 1 base outside the gene matches. This CDR3 has 13 residues. Germline V gene data show CDR1 as LNHDA and CDR2 as SQIVND (reference sequence). CDR3 nucleotides: TGTGCCAGTAGGACAGGGGGCGACTATGGCTACACCTTC. Its protein is CASRTGGDYGYTF.

The table lists this clone with a count of one. This chain connects TRBV6-5 to TRBJ1-1; no clear D. The V gene lost 2 bases and the J gene lost 11 bases, with 9 bases spanning the gap. CDR3 size: 11 residues. The germline CDR1 and CDR2 sequences are MNHEY and SVGAGI. This CDR3 is CASSYGQWAFF. The CDR3 nucleotides read TGTGCCAGCAGTTACGGCCAATGGGCTTTCTTT.